This T cell receptor (beta chain) was recovered during a study of T cell responses to AZD1222 COVID-19 vaccine. Turning to the study itself: The study pooled second doses at about 4 or about 12 weeks.

Worth noting for this clone: Its target is not known. Other DNA sequences in this sample translate to the same CDR3.

Sequencing used immunoSEQ multiplex PCR; TCRdb keeps in-frame clones, though not all of them. Of about 170,000 clones listed, more than 80% are singletons. Study results and limitations: The study found Spike-specific TCR breadth and depth rose after two AZD1222 doses. Close to half of spike-specific TCRs reportedly recognize unmutated variant regions. The study found vaccine-associated CD4 TCRs spanning spike, dominant at 160-218 and 743-854.

The CDR3 runs to 13 residues. Germline V lookup: CDR1 SGHVS, CDR2 FQNEAQ. Trimming removed 3 bases from V and 6 bases from J, with 11 bases in between. The TCR was taken from an adult in good health. This specimen consisted of peripheral blood, obtained on day 0 of AZD1222 vaccination. V is TRBV7-8 and J is TRBJ2-5; TRBD2 is a possible D gene (6 bases). Here the CDR3 reads CASSLGGEQTQYF. The DNA of the CDR3 is TGTGCCAGCAGCTTGGGGGGAGAGCAGACCCAGTACTTC.